Below, 28 T cell receptor beta chains from the same sample are listed, as sequenced in a study of blood T cells in healthy people across ages. The use of a sample-barcoded 5' primer and a J-beta primer mix characterized a second PCR of roughly 6 to 11 cycles. TCRdb reanalysed the 5' RACE reads using MiXCR and keeps one entry per CDR3 protein. The profile covers some 790,000 distinct CDR3 sequences, with 29% appearing a single time and 17% taken by the ten largest. The specimen sequenced was blood. These receptor sequences come from a woman older than 75 in good health.

Only a few counts were recorded for this clonotype. A much bigger clone sits one base away, suggesting this may be a read error. V is TRBV30 and J is TRBJ2-1; D unclear. Germline V lookup: CDR1 GTSNPN, CDR2 SVGIG (reference sequence). V lost 8 bases, J lost 10 bases, and 9 bases lay in between. This CDR3 comprises 9 residues. The CDR3 DNA reads as TGTGCCCCAAAACGCGAGCAGTTCTTC. Amino acids: CAPKREQFF.

With regard to this clonotype: This may be a read error: a much more frequent sequence differs by one nucleotide. The J gene is TRBJ2-5, the V gene TRBV30; 7 bases are shared with TRBD1. From germline, CDR1 is GTSNPN and CDR2 SVGIG (reference sequence). The CDR3 has 14 residues. V shed 0 bases, J shed 11 bases, and the junction held 12 bases outside the gene matches. The CDR3 loop reads CAWSVGQPGNEQYF. The CDR3 DNA is TGTGCCTGGAGTGTGGGACAGCCCGGCAATGAGCAGTACTTC.

This clonotype occurred a few times. This rearrangement joins TRBV14 to TRBJ1-6; 8 bases are a match to TRBD1. J was trimmed by 0 bases and V by 6 bases; bases with no gene match: 4. The CDR3 is 16 residues long. Germline CDR1 is SGHDN and CDR2 is FVKESK. The CDR3 here is CASRRTGSSYNSPLHF. Written as DNA, the CDR3 is TGTGCCAGCAGGCGGACAGGGTCCTCCTATAATTCACCCCTCCACTTT.

This clonotype was seen repeatedly, ten times or more. V gene TRBV5-1 combines with J gene TRBJ1-5; no definite D call. With 0 bases removed from V and 2 bases from J, the gap between germline ends came to 9 bases. The CDR3 has 15 amino acids. Germline CDR1 reads SGHRS; CDR2 reads YFSETQ. The CDR3 loop is CASSLGGSGNQPQHF. CDR3 nucleotide sequence: TGCGCCAGCAGCTTGGGTGGATCGGGCAATCAGCCCCAGCATTTT.

This chain joins TRBV20-1 and TRBJ2-1; 10 positions agree with TRBD2. Germline values: CDR1 DFQATT, CDR2 SNEGSKA (reference sequence). Trimming cost V 0 bases and J 9 bases; bases outside gene matches: 8. The CDR3 runs to 15 residues. As DNA, the CDR3 is TGCAGTGCTAGAGATGAGCTAGCGGGGGTTGGTGAGCAGTTCTTC. Protein product: CSARDELAGVGEQFF.

The table lists this clonotype with a few counts. The chain uses TRBV18 and TRBJ2-1; 7 bases are shared with TRBD1. Germline assignment: CDR1 KGHSH and CDR2 LQKENI. The CDR3 extends over 17 amino acids. J was trimmed by 7 bases and V by 5 bases; bases with no gene match: 17. CDR3 in amino acids: CASSKRDSPTGLNEQFF. DNA of the CDR3: TGTGCCAGCTCAAAACGGGACAGCCCTACCGGCTTAAATGAGCAGTTCTTC.

This clonotype appeared a few times. The CDR3 DNA reads as TGCGCCAGCAGGGGTTCATCCCCACTTAATTCACCCCTCCACTTT. This translates into CASRGSSPLNSPLHF. The chain links TRBV5-1 to TRBJ1-6; D remains ambiguous. V was pared by 5 bases and J by 6 bases, with 15 bases between. The CDR3 is 15 amino acids. Germline V gene sequence: CDR1 SGHRS, CDR2 YFSETQ.

V usage is TRBV27 and J usage is TRBJ1-3; 7 nucleotides align to TRBD1. This CDR3 comprises 16 residues. The trim removed 6 bases at V and 2 bases at J, leaving 10 bases unmatched. Germline assignment: CDR1 MNHEY and CDR2 SMNVEV (reference sequence). The CDR3 loop is CASSPWTGAPGNTIYF. CDR3 DNA sequence: TGTGCCAGCAGCCCCTGGACAGGCGCCCCTGGAAACACCATATATTTT.

At least ten counts were recorded for this clonotype. The chain recombines TRBV7-2 with TRBJ2-5; D might be TRBD2 (5 bases). The CDR3 extends over 14 amino acids. Germline CDR1 SGHTA, CDR2 FQGNSA. V was pared by 3 bases and J by 3 bases, with 11 bases between. The CDR3 DNA reads TGTGCCAGCAGCTTCCAGCGGACGAAAGAGACCCAGTACTTC. Translated: CASSFQRTKETQYF.

As to this clonotype: A much larger clone sits a single nucleotide away, making a read error possible. The V call is TRBV7-2, the J call TRBJ2-1; perhaps TRBD2 as D (5 bases). Germline lookup yields CDR1 SGHTA and CDR2 FQGNSA. V lost 4 bases, J lost 11 bases, and 12 bases lay in between. This CDR3 has 12 amino acids. The CDR3 loop reads CASSSMRAKQFF. CDR3 sequence (DNA): TGTGCCAGCAGCTCGATGAGGGCTAAGCAGTTCTTC.

This clonotype was counted ten times or more. The V gene is TRBV6-5, the J gene TRBJ2-5; D gene unclear. Germline CDR1 and CDR2: MNHEY and SVGAGI. V was shortened by 4 bases and J by 0 bases, with 6 bases between the two germline ends. The CDR3 spans 13 residues. For the CDR3, the DNA is TGTGCCAGCAGTTGGCAGCACCAAGAGACCCAGTACTTC. This encodes CASSWQHQETQYF.

The rearrangement links TRBV5-1 to TRBJ1-2, with D uncertain. The germline CDR1 and CDR2 sequences are SGHRS and YFSETQ. The CDR3 sequence is 15 residues long. V was pared by 1 base and J by 6 bases, with 16 bases between. The CDR3 nucleotides read TGCGCCAGCAGCTTGTTCGTTGCGGGGAGCCATGGCTACACCTTC. Its protein product is CASSLFVAGSHGYTF.

The CDR3 sequence is CASSSPGGAHQPQHF. For the CDR3, the DNA is TGTGCCAGCAGCTCTCCGGGGGGGGCGCATCAGCCCCAGCATTTT. The chain is built from TRBV7-2 and TRBJ1-5; the D gene is possibly TRBD1 (6 bases). The CDR3 spans 15 residues. From germline, CDR1 is SGHTA and CDR2 FQGNSA. Trimming left V 4 bases short and J 5 bases short, with 15 bases between. The full variable domain, rest sourced from reference TRBV7-2 and TRBJ1-5, is GAGVSQSPSNKVTEKGKDVELRCDPISGHTALYWYRQSLGQGLEFLIYFQGNSAPDKSGLPSDRFSAERTGGSVSTLTIQRTQQEDSAVYLCASSSPGGAHQPQHFGDGTRLSIL.

The V gene is TRBV7-4, the J gene TRBJ1-1; D perhaps matches TRBD1 (6 bases). The CDR3 loop spans 11 amino acids. The V gene's germline CDR1 is SGHVT and CDR2 SQSDAQ. Deletions cut 5 bases from V and 11 bases from J, with 12 bases between. The CDR3 sequence: CASSRPGEAFF. CDR3 nucleotides: TGTGCCAGCAGCCGTCCAGGGGAGGCTTTCTTT.

J is TRBJ2-1 and V is TRBV6-1; no firm D call. This CDR3 has 16 residues. Germline CDR1 is MNHNS and CDR2 is SASEGT. V lost 4 bases and J lost 0, with 13 bases in between. The CDR3 here is CASSAIQRNSYNEQFF. CDR3 coding DNA: TGTGCCAGCAGTGCCATACAGCGAAACTCCTACAATGAGCAGTTCTTC.

Regarding this clonotype: A much larger clone differs by one base, so this may be a read error. CDR3 sequence reads: CASGVTGEQYF. The CDR3, as DNA: TGTGCCAGCGGGGTTACGGGTGAGCAGTACTTC. The gene calls are TRBV2 and TRBJ2-7; D unclear. The CDR3 consists of 11 residues. Germline loops: CDR1 SNHLY, CDR2 FYNNEI. The ends were cut back, 8 bases at V and 7 bases at J, with 12 bases in the middle.

This clonotype came up many times. V gene TRBV7-2 combines with J gene TRBJ2-3; D not resolved. Per germline, CDR1 SGHTA and CDR2 FQGNSA. V was trimmed by 7 bases and J by 4 bases, leaving 12 bases between them. This CDR3 contains 13 residues. For the CDR3, the DNA is TGTGCCAGCACCCCCGGAAGGGCAGATACGCAGTATTTT. Amino acid sequence: CASTPGRADTQYF.

Turning to this clonotype: Germline is not matched at one junction end, which may reflect a read error. This rearrangement joins TRBV12-3 or TRBV12-4 to TRBJ2-1; unclear D gene. The CDR3 totals 13 residues. CDR3 amino acids: CACRLGARNEQFF. The CDR3 DNA reads as TGTGCCTGCAGGTTAGGAGCTCGCAATGAGCAGTTCTTC.

This clonotype turned up a few times. The V gene is TRBV5-1, the J gene TRBJ1-1; D is undetermined. The length of the CDR3 is 14 residues. Per the germline V gene, CDR1 is SGHRS and CDR2 is YFSETQ. Trimming took off 2 bases at V and 5 bases at J, with 13 bases between the two ends. CDR3 nucleotide sequence: TGCGCCAGCAGCTTTGAAGGGATGGGAACTGAAGCTTTCTTT. It is translated as CASSFEGMGTEAFF.

This clonotype was counted at least ten times. The chain carries TRBV11-2 and TRBJ2-1; D is possibly TRBD1 (6 bases). The ends were cut back, 1 base at V and 5 bases at J, with 15 bases in the middle. The CDR3 extends over 16 amino acids. The germline V gene encodes CDR1 SGHAT and CDR2 FQNNGV. CDR3 loop: CASSLVGTYINNEQFF. CDR3 nucleotide sequence: TGTGCCAGCAGCTTAGTAGGGACATACATCAACAATGAGCAGTTCTTC.

The V and J genes are TRBV7-8 and TRBJ2-5; D tentatively fits TRBD1 or TRBD2 (6 bases each). The J call may be incorrect, as the DNA end agrees better with TRBJ2-7. The length of the CDR3 is 15 residues. CDR1 is SGHVS, CDR2 FQNEAQ, per germline. The CDR3 DNA is TGTGCCAGCAGCTTAGGGGGGGCTATTGCCTACGAGCAGTACTTC. It is translated as CASSLGGAIAYEQYF.

The genes are TRBV11-2 and TRBJ2-7; D might be TRBD1 (6 bases). CDR3 length: 16 residues. V lost 4 bases and J 4 bases, leaving 20 bases between the germline ends. From germline, CDR1 is SGHAT and CDR2 FQNNGV. The CDR3 sequence: CASSSQGSPNPYEQYF. The CDR3 DNA sequence: TGTGCCAGCAGCTCCCAGGGGTCCCCTAACCCATACGAGCAGTACTTC.

The gene calls are TRBV6-2 or TRBV6-3 and TRBJ2-2, with D tentatively TRBD1 or TRBD2 (6 bases each). Trimming left V 5 bases short and J 0 bases short, with 13 bases between. CDR1 is MNHEY, CDR2 SVGEGT, per germline. The CDR3 is 16 amino acids. The CDR3 loop reads CASSRYGGSNTGELFF. In nucleotides, the CDR3 is TGTGCCAGCAGTCGTTACGGGGGCTCGAACACCGGGGAGCTGTTTTTT.

A note on this clonotype: A much larger clone differs by one base, so this may be a read error. The chain combines TRBV6-5 with TRBJ2-1, with 8 bases aligning to TRBD2. V lost 4 bases, J lost 13 bases, and 9 bases stayed unmatched. The CDR3 spans 13 residues. Germline values: CDR1 MNHEY, CDR2 SVGAGI. This chain's CDR3 is CASSLGLGKTQFF. The CDR3 nucleotides are TGTGCCAGCAGTTTGGGACTAGGGAAGACCCAGTTCTTC.

With regard to this clonotype: A much bigger clone sits one base away, suggesting this may be a read error. V usage is TRBV28 and J usage is TRBJ2-5; D gene unclear. The assigned J gene may be wrong: the sequence end matches TRBJ2-1 better. Germline assignment: CDR1 MDHEN and CDR2 SYDVKM. The CDR3 length is 13 residues. CDR3 region: CASSLRIQETQFF. In DNA, the CDR3 is TGTGCCAGCAGTTTGAGGATCCAAGAGACCCAGTTCTTC.

This clonotype was recorded at least ten times. The chain uses TRBV7-9 and TRBJ2-1, with a tentative D call TRBD2 (6 bases). Germline-derived CDR1 and CDR2 are SEHNR and FQNEAQ (reference sequence). This CDR3 has 15 residues. V was shortened by 0 bases and J by 7 bases, with 13 bases between the two germline ends. For the CDR3, the DNA is TGTGCCAGCAGCTTAGCTAGGGCGGGGCCTAATGAGCAGTTCTTC. Translated, it gives CASSLARAGPNEQFF.

This clonotype is a singleton in its sample. One base away lies a much larger clone, so this may be a sequencing read error. V is TRBV18 and J is TRBJ2-7; D is unclear. The germline V and J ends were trimmed by 3 bases and 12 bases, with 21 bases remaining between them. The CDR3 length is 14 residues. Germline CDR1 KGHSH, CDR2 LQKENI. The CDR3: CASSPGEQSTKRYF. CDR3 nucleotides: TGTGCCAGCTCACCGGGCGAGCAATCTACGAAGCGGTACTTC.

This clonotype was seen just once. The chain joins TRBV20-1 to TRBJ2-5; 9 nucleotides agree with TRBD1. This CDR3 has 13 amino acids. V was pared by 6 bases and J by 5 bases, with 7 bases of the junction left unmatched. CDR1 is DFQATT, CDR2 SNEGSKA, per germline (reference sequence). The CDR3 coding sequence is TGCAGTGCCTTACAGGGGGCGCGCGAGACCCAGTACTTC. This gives the protein CSALQGARETQYF.